These T cell receptor beta chains were read from a single sample in a study of blood T cells in healthy people across ages. Each CDR3 protein gets one entry after TCRdb re-called the 5' RACE reads with MiXCR. The sample consists of roughly 680,000 distinct CDR3 sequences, around 52% of them appearing once. Sequencing was done on a sample of blood. Receptor source: a woman older than 75 in good health. The CDR3 runs from the conserved cysteine through the conserved F or W. The D gene is left open where the match is weak. Size tells how often a clone was seen (once, few, many) or the class of an expanded clone, and some rows leave it out.

>TRBV12-3/TRBV12-4|TRBJ1-5|TRBD1|NA
TGTGCCAGCAGTTTAGGGTCACCGGGACAGGCTAAATTTCAGCCCCAGCATTTT
CASSLGSPGQAKFQPQHF
>TRBV29-1|TRBJ2-7|TRBD1|once
TGCAGCGTTGGTAAAGTGGGACAGGGAGTCCCCACCGAGCAGTACTTC
CSVGKVGQGVPTEQYF
>TRBV18|TRBJ1-5|TRBD1|once
TGTGCCAGCTCACCACCGTTAGTAGGGGGCATCAATCAGCCCCAGCATTTT
CASSPPLVGGINQPQHF
>TRBV7-9|TRBJ2-7|TRBD1|NA
TGTGCCAGCAGCTTCCGACAGGGTCCGCAGTACTTC
CASSFRQGPQYF
>TRBV10-3|TRBJ1-2|TRBD1|NA
TGTGCCACCCTGCGGACAGGGGACTATGGCTACACCTTC
CATLRTGDYGYTF
>TRBV3-1|TRBJ2-7|NA|many
TGTGCCAGCAGCCAAGAAGGGGACCACGAGCAGTACTTC
CASSQEGDHEQYF
>TRBV7-2|TRBJ2-3|TRBD2|NA
TGTGCCAGCAGCATAAGACTAGCGGGAGTGGAACGAGATACGCAGTATTTT
CASSIRLAGVERDTQYF
>TRBV12-3/TRBV12-4|TRBJ2-1|NA|few
TGTGCCAGCAGTTCTCCTGGCGGTCGATTTCCCTACAATGAGCAGTTCTTC
CASSSPGGRFPYNEQFF
>TRBV4-3|TRBJ2-4|TRBD1|NA
TGCGCCAGCAGCGAAGTAGGGGGCGGACCCAACATTCAGTACTTC
CASSEVGGGPNIQYF
>TRBV20-1|TRBJ2-7|TRBD1|few
TGCAGTGCTAGACACAGGGGCTCCTACGAGCAGTACTTC
CSARHRGSYEQYF
>TRBV5-1|TRBJ1-2|TRBD1|few
TGCGCCAGCAGCGACCGGGACAGAAGCTATGGCTACACCTTC
CASSDRDRSYGYTF
>TRBV7-3|TRBJ2-1|NA|NA
TGTGCCAGCAGCAACCGGCGCGCCGCCACCTACAATGAGCAGTTCTTC
CASSNRRAATYNEQFF
>TRBV10-3|TRBJ2-7|NA|many
TGTGCCATCAGTGAAGGGCGGAGCTCCTACGAGCAGTACTTC
CAISEGRSSYEQYF
>TRBV7-2|TRBJ2-1|NA|NA
TGTGCCAGCACTTCTTCTTGGGGCTCCTACAATGAGCAGTTCTTC
CASTSSWGSYNEQFF
>TRBV7-8|TRBJ2-1|TRBD2|NA
TGTGCCAGCAGCTTAAATGTAGCGGGGGGCCTAAGCTCCTACAATGAGCAGTTCTTC
CASSLNVAGGLSSYNEQFF
>TRBV7-9|TRBJ2-5|NA|NA
TGTGCCAGCAGCTTAATGGTCCAACAGTGGGAGCAGTACTTC
CASSLMVQQWEQYF
>TRBV29-1|TRBJ2-7|NA|NA
TGCAGCGTCCGGGACATCTACTACGAGCAGTACTTC
CSVRDIYYEQYF
>TRBV28|TRBJ2-7|TRBD2|NA
TGTGCCAGCAGTTTATTCCAGCGGGAGTTGGAGCAGTACTTC
CASSLFQRELEQYF
>TRBV5-1|TRBJ2-3|TRBD1|many
TGCGCCAGCAGCTCCGGGACAGGGGGCTATAAAGATACGCAGTATTTT
CASSSGTGGYKDTQYF
>TRBV29-1|TRBJ2-4|NA|NA
TGCAGCGTTTTATCAGGGGGGGTCCAAAACATTCAGTACTTC
CSVLSGGVQNIQYF
>TRBV4-1|TRBJ2-3|TRBD2|NA
TGCGCCAGCAGCCAACGGACTAGCGGGAGTAGCGATACGCAGTATTTT
CASSQRTSGSSDTQYF
>TRBV15|TRBJ2-3|NA|once
TGTGCCACCAGCAGAGATCGGGGGATAGCGGACCCTACAGATACGCAGTATTTT
CATSRDRGIADPTDTQYF
>TRBV6-6|TRBJ2-1|TRBD2|NA
TGTGCCAGCAGTCCAACTAGCGGGGGGCGAGGAGAGCAGTTCTTC
CASSPTSGGRGEQFF
>TRBV5-5|TRBJ2-1|NA|many
TGTGCCAGCAGCAGATACGGACAGTACAATGAGCAGTTCTTC
CASSRYGQYNEQFF
>TRBV6-5|TRBJ2-3|NA|many
TGTGCCAGCAGTTACCGCCAGGGAGATACGCAGTATTTT
CASSYRQGDTQYF
>TRBV14|TRBJ2-2|TRBD1|NA
TGTGCCAGCAGCCGGCGGACAGGGCCCCTTGGGAACACCGGGGAGCTGTTTTTT
CASSRRTGPLGNTGELFF
>TRBV7-9|TRBJ1-1|NA|NA
TGTGCCAGCAGCGCCAGGGAGGCCGACACTGAAGCTTTCTTT
CASSAREADTEAFF
>TRBV18|TRBJ2-1|NA|once
TGTGCCAGCTCACCACCGGTGTCCTGGGGGATCGGCTACAATGAGCAGTTCTTC
CASSPPVSWGIGYNEQFF
>TRBV29-1|TRBJ2-3|TRBD1|NA
TGCAGCGTCGGACAGGGGGCTCCCACAGATACGCAGTATTTT
CSVGQGAPTDTQYF
>TRBV29-1|TRBJ2-2|TRBD1|many
TGCAGCGTTGTCGGGTTCGGACAGGAGCTCACCGGGGAGCTGTTTTTT
CSVVGFGQELTGELFF
>TRBV5-1|TRBJ2-1|NA|many
TGCGCCAGCAGCTTGGAGACCTCTGAGCAGTTCTTC
CASSLETSEQFF
>TRBV20-1|TRBJ2-1|NA|few
TGCAGTGCTTTAGAGGGGGCTAGCGTGTACAATGAGCAGTTCTTC
CSALEGASVYNEQFF
>TRBV6-5|TRBJ2-7|TRBD2|NA
TGCGCCAGCAGTTACTCGACACTAGCGGGAACCTCCTACAATGGGCAGTACTTC
CASSYSTLAGTSYNGQYF
>TRBV29-1|TRBJ2-7|TRBD1|NA
TGCAGCGTTGTCACAGGGGATAACCCACCCCACTCCTACGAGCAGTACTTC
CSVVTGDNPPHSYEQYF
>TRBV3-1|TRBJ2-7|NA|many
TGTGCCAGCAGCCCTACTAGGACTTCTTACGAGCAGTACTTC
CASSPTRTSYEQYF
>TRBV5-1|TRBJ2-3|NA|many
TGCGCCAGCAGCTTAAGTTCGTCGGGAGATACGCAGTATTTT
CASSLSSSGDTQYF
>TRBV6-6|TRBJ1-1|NA|many
TGTGCCGCGGAGAGTTACATGAACACTGAAGCTTTCTTT
CAAESYMNTEAFF
>TRBV28|TRBJ2-2|TRBD1|few
TGTGCCAGCAGTCCCTTTAGGACAGGGCAGACCGGGGAGCTGTTTTTT
CASSPFRTGQTGELFF
>TRBV12-3/TRBV12-4|TRBJ2-7|NA|few
TGTGCCAGCACCTTCCGAGGGGGAAGCTCCTACGAGCAGTACTTC
CASTFRGGSSYEQYF
>TRBV3-1|TRBJ2-2|NA|few
TGTGCCAGCAGCCACGGCCCGGGTTCTTCCGGGGAGCTGTTTTTT
CASSHGPGSSGELFF
>TRBV7-9|TRBJ1-2|NA|NA
TGTGCCAGCAGCTTAGACGGGACGGAAGCTAACTATGGCTACACCTTC
CASSLDGTEANYGYTF
>TRBV4-1|TRBJ1-2|NA|NA
TGCGCCAGCAGCCAGGCAGGGGATTATGGCTACACCTTC
CASSQAGDYGYTF
>TRBV12-3/TRBV12-4|TRBJ1-2|NA|many
TGTGCCAGCAGTCCAGACAGGTTAGCTAACTATGGCTACACCTTC
CASSPDRLANYGYTF
>TRBV5-1|TRBJ2-3|NA|few
TGCGCCAGCAGCTCAGTAGTGGGTAACACAGATACGCAGTATTTT
CASSSVVGNTDTQYF
>TRBV7-2|TRBJ1-3|NA|NA
TGTGCCAGCAGCGCCGACACCGGGTCCGGAAACACCATATATTTT
CASSADTGSGNTIYF
>TRBV5-1|TRBJ2-4|NA|many
TGCGCCAGCAGCTTGGGGTCCACCCTAGCCAAAAACATTCAGTACTTC
CASSLGSTLAKNIQYF
>TRBV7-9|TRBJ1-4|NA|NA
TGTGCCAGCAGCTTTGAGGGGCCTAATGAAAAACTGTTTTTT
CASSFEGPNEKLFF